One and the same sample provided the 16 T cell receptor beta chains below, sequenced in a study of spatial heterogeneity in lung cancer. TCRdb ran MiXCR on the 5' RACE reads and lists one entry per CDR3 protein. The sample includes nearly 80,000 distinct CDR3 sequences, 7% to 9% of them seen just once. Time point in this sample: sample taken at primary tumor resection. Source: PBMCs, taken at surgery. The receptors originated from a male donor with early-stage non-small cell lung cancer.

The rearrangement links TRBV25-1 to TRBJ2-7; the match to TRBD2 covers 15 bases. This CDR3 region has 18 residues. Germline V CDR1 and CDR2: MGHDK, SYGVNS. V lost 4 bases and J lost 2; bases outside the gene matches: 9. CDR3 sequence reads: CASSAPGLAGGGPYEQYF. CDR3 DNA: TGTGCCAGCAGTGCTCCGGGACTAGCGGGAGGAGGCCCCTACGAGCAGTACTTC.

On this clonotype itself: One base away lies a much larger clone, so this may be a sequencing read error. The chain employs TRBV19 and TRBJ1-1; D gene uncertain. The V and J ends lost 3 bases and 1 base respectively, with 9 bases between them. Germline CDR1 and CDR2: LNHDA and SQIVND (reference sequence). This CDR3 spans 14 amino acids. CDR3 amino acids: CASSIYRANTEAFF. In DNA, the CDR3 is TGTGCCAGTAGTATTTATCGGGCGAACACTGAAGCTTTCTTT.

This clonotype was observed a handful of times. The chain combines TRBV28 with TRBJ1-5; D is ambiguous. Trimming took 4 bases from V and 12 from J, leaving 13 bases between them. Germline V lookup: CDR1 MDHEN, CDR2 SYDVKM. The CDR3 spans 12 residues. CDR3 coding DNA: TGTGCCAGCAGTTCTACACCGTCGGTCCAGCATTTT. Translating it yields CASSSTPSVQHF.

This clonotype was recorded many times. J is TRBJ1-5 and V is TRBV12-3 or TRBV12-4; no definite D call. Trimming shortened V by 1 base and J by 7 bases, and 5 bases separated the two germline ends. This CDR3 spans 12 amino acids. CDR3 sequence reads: CASSLGSQPQHF. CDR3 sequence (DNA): TGTGCCAGCAGTTTAGGAAGCCAGCCCCAGCATTTT.

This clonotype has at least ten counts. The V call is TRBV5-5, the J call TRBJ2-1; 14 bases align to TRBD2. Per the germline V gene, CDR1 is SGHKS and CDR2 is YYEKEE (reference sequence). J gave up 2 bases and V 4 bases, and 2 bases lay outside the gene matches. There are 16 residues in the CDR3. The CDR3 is CASSAGLAGAYNEQFF. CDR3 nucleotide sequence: TGTGCCAGCAGCGCGGGACTAGCGGGAGCCTACAATGAGCAGTTCTTC.

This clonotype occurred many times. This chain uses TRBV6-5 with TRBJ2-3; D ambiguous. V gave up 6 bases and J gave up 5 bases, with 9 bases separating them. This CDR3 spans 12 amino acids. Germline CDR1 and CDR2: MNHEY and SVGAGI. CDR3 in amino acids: CASRGPGDTQYF. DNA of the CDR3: TGTGCCAGCAGGGGCCCTGGAGATACGCAGTATTTT.

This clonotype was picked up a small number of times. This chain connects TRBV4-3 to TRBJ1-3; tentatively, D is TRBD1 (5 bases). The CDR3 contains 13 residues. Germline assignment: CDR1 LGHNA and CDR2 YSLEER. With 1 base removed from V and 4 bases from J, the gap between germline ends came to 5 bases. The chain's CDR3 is CASSQGQGNTIYF. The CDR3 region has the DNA TGCGCCAGCAGCCAAGGACAGGGAAACACCATATATTTT.

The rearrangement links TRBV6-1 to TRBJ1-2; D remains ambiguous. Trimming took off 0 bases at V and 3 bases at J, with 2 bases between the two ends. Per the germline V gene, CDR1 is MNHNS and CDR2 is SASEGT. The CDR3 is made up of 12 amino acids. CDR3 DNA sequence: TGTGCCAGCAGTGAAGCCGACTATGGCTACACCTTC. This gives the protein CASSEADYGYTF.

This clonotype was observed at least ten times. CDR3 in amino acids: CASSLQEKNIQYF. DNA of the CDR3: TGTGCCAGCAGCTTACAGGAGAAAAACATTCAGTACTTC. The rearrangement uses TRBV7-6 and TRBJ2-4, with unresolved D. The CDR3 is 13 amino acids. The germline V gene has CDR1 SGHVS and CDR2 FNYEAQ. V was cut by 2 bases and J by 4 bases, with 6 bases left in between. The entire variable domain, with the rest obtained from reference TRBV7-6 and TRBJ2-4, is as follows: GAGVSQSPRYKVTKRGQDVALRCDPISGHVSLYWYRQALGQGPEFLTYFNYEAQQDKSGLPNDRFSAERPEGSISTLTIQRTEQRDSAMYRCASSLQEKNIQYFGAGTRLSVL.

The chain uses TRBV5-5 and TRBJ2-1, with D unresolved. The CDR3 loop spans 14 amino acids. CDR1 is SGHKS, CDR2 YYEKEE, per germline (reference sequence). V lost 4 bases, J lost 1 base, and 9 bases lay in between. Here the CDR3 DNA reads TGTGCCAGCAGCGCACCTCAGTCCTACAATGAGCAGTTCTTC. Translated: CASSAPQSYNEQFF. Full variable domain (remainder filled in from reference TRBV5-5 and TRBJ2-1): DAGVTQSPTHLIKTRGQQVTLRCSPISGHKSVSWYQQVLGQGPQFIFQYYEKEERGRGNFPDRFSARQFPNYSSELNVNALLLGDSALYLCASSAPQSYNEQFFGPGTRLTVL.

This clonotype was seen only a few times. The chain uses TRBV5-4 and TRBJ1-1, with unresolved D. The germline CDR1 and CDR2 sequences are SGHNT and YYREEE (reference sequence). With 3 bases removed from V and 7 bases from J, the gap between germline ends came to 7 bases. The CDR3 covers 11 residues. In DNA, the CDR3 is TGTGCCAGCAGCTCGGCCTTTGAAGCTTTCTTT. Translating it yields CASSSAFEAFF.

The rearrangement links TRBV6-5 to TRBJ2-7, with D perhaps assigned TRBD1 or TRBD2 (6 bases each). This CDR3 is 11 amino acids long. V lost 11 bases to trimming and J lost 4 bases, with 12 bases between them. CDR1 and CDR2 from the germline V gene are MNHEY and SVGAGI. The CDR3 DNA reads TGTGCCGCAGGGGAGGCTTACGAGCAGTACTTC. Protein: CAAGEAYEQYF.

The CDR3 DNA reads as TGCAGTGCGGAGGGACAGTCCTACGAGCAGTACTTC. Translated, it gives CSAEGQSYEQYF. The chain carries TRBV20-1 and TRBJ2-7, with D maybe TRBD1 (7 bases). V lost 6 bases and J 1 base, leaving 10 bases between the germline ends. CDR1 is DFQATT and CDR2 is SNEGSKA in the germline V gene (reference sequence). The CDR3 consists of 12 residues.

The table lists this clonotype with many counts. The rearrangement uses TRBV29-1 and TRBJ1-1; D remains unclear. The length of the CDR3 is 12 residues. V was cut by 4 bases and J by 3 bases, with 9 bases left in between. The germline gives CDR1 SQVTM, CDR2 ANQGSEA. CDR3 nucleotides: TGCAGCGTTGTGAGGGATTACACTGAAGCTTTCTTT. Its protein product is CSVVRDYTEAFF.

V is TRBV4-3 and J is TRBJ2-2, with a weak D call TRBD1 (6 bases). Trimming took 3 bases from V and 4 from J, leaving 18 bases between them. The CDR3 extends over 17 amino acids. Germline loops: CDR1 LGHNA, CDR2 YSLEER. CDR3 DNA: TGCGCCAGCAGCCAGTATCTATCGACAGGTTCCACCGGGGAGCTGTTTTTT. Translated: CASSQYLSTGSTGELFF.

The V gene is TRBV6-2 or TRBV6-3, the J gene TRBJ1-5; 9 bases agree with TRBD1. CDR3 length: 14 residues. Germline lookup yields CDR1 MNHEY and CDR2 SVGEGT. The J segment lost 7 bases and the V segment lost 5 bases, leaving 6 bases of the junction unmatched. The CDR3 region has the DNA TGTGCCAGCAGTAAGACAGGGGGTCGACAGCCCCAGCATTTT. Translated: CASSKTGGRQPQHF.